This TCR beta chain was retrieved from a study of beta chain features in type 1 diabetes. Via the markers CD45RO/CCR7/CD25/CD127/CD95/CD27, stem cell-like memory, regulatory, central memory and naive CD4+ cells were sorted. Every sorted population was more than 95% pure. Study findings and constraints: Amplification by PCR could prefer shorter templates, with the same effect in patients and controls.

Of the isolated RNA, all was reverse transcribed, and so the sequenced material was expressed TCRB transcripts. Sequencing was performed with immunoSEQ multiplex PCR; in TCRdb, only in-frame clones are kept and a portion is missing. The table includes a few hundred thousand clones, approximately 16% detected once. The sample holds a few counts of this clone. As yet, its antigen is unknown. Germline CDR1 MNHEY, CDR2 SVGAGI. This CDR3 region has 13 residues. Between the trimmed V and J ends, which lost 8 bases and 1 base, there was a span of 9 bases. This sequence joins TRBV6-5 and TRBJ1-5; D uncertain. This sequence was found in a woman aged 18-29 years in good health. Material: naive CD4+ T cells from blood. The CDR3 bases are TGTGCCAGCCGGCGGAAGAGCAATCAGCCCCAGCATTTT. It specifies CASRRKSNQPQHF.